What follows describes a single TCR beta chain. V was clipped by 3 bases and J by 3 bases, with 11 bases between them. CDR3 length equals 14 residues. Germline V gene sequence: CDR1 SGHAT, CDR2 FQDESV (reference sequence). The data were obtained in a study of response to subunit inactivated influenza vaccine. TCRdb recomputed calls from the RT-PCR reads with MiXCR, one row per CDR3 protein. Of some 550,000 distinct CDR3 sequences detected, around a quarter appear once; the ten largest clones hold 2.8%. These same records also appear under a second study, on T cells expressing NK-cell markers. That source adds: TCR beta cDNA was generated via 5'RACE template switching incorporating UMIs. Each TCR beta repertoire originated in sorted T cells that were CD3+CD56+NKG2C+, CD3+CD56+NKG2C- or CD3+CD56-NKG2C+. HCMV seropositivity marked seven of the eight sequenced donors; one was seronegative. Of the CD8+ T cell pool in about six donors, roughly 1.0-7.5% was accounted for by dominant NKG2C+ clonotypes. In several donors, these clonotypes also led the CD3+CD56-NKG2C+ fraction.

The clonotype originates from a man between 45 and 60 years old who received an inactivated influenza vaccine. This specimen consisted of CD4+ T cells sorted from PBMCs, obtained approximately 13 days after vaccination. V and J are TRBV11-1 and TRBJ2-5; D remains ambiguous. The CDR3 spells CASSFSRAEETQYF. The CDR3 DNA follows: TGTGCCAGCAGCTTTAGTCGGGCCGAAGAGACCCAGTACTTC.